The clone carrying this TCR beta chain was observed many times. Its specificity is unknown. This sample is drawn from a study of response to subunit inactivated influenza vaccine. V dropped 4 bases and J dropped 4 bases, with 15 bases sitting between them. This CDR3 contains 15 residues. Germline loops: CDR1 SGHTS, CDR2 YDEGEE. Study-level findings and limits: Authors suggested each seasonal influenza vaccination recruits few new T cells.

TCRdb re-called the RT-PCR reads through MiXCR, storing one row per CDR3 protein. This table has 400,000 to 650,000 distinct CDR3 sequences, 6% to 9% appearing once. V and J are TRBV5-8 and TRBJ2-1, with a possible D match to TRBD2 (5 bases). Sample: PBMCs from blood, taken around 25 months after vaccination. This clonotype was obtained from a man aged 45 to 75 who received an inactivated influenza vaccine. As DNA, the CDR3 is TGTGCCAGCAGCCGGGAACCATTCCCTTACAATGAGCAGTTCTTC. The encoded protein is CASSREPFPYNEQFF.